What follows are 12 T cell receptor beta chains derived from one specimen sequenced in a study of T cells in Graves' hyperthyroidism and ophthalmopathy. The TCR beta CDR3 regions underwent amplification using RNA transcripts as the source. HTBI primers were employed in a first-round RT-PCR of the TCR CDR3. Each CDR3 protein is one row after TCRdb ran MiXCR on the multiplex PCR reads. The table includes under 300,000 distinct CDR3 sequences, about 14% detected once. The source material was blood. The receptors here all came from a woman aged 40 to 50 with Graves' hyperthyroidism that later progressed to Graves' ophthalmopathy.

CDR3 region: CASSQETGGTSPLHF. The CDR3 nucleotides are TGCGCCAGCAGCCAAGAAACAGGGGGCACTTCACCCCTCCACTTT. The chain has TRBV4-1 and TRBJ1-6; 9 bases agree with TRBD1. V trimming: 0 bases; J trimming: 9 bases; junction bases outside the gene matches: 3. This CDR3 is 15 amino acids long. CDR1 is MGHRA, CDR2 YSYEKL, per germline.

In this sample, this clonotype turned up many times. This rearrangement joins TRBV10-2 to TRBJ2-7; D is undetermined. Germline V CDR1 and CDR2: WSHSY, SAAADI. The CDR3 loop spans 14 amino acids. V lost 3 bases and J lost 5, with 14 bases in between. This chain's CDR3 is CASSDDGEWDEQYF. The CDR3, as DNA: TGCGCCAGCAGTGACGACGGTGAGTGGGACGAGCAGTACTTC.

This clonotype has ten or more counts. The chain uses TRBV12-3 or TRBV12-4 and TRBJ1-1; no reliable D call. This CDR3 region has 12 residues. Trimming shortened V by 6 bases and J by 3 bases, and 8 bases separated the two germline ends. The chain's CDR3 is CASRLTYTEAFF. CDR3 bases: TGTGCCAGCAGGCTAACCTACACTGAAGCTTTCTTT.

The chain has TRBV10-1 and TRBJ2-5, with 7 bases aligning to TRBD2. Germline V lookup: CDR1 WNHNN, CDR2 SYGVQD (reference sequence). Trimming took 2 bases from V and 10 from J; bases not matched to a gene: 13. The CDR3 has 15 amino acids. This chain's CDR3 is CASSEHPGGLPRQYF. As DNA, the CDR3 is TGCGCCAGCAGTGAGCACCCGGGAGGCCTCCCCCGCCAGTACTTC.

This clonotype has a count of ten or more. The V call is TRBV2, the J call TRBJ2-3, with D perhaps matching TRBD1 (5 bases). Germline CDR1 and CDR2: SNHLY and FYNNEI. Trimming pared 8 bases from V and 2 bases from J, leaving 14 bases between. CDR3 length equals 14 residues. The DNA for the CDR3 is TGTGCCAGCGGGGCAGTCTGGGCCACAGATACGCAGTATTTT. It is translated as CASGAVWATDTQYF.

A word on this clonotype: This may come from a read error, since a much larger clone is one base off. The rearrangement uses TRBV2 and TRBJ2-1; 16 positions agree with TRBD2. Per germline, CDR1 SNHLY and CDR2 FYNNEI. The length of the CDR3 is 17 residues. This CDR3 reads CASSQVGTSGRDREQFF. In nucleotides, the CDR3 is TGCGCCAGCAGCCAAGTTGGGACTAGCGGGAGGGACAGGGAGCAGTTCTTC.

This clonotype occurred many times. The gene calls are TRBV7-9 and TRBJ2-3, with D perhaps TRBD1 (6 bases). Germline-derived CDR1 and CDR2 are SEHNR and FQNEAQ (reference sequence). This CDR3 has 16 amino acids. The V gene lost 2 bases and the J gene lost 4 bases, with 16 bases spanning the gap. The CDR3 is CASSLFETGPADTQYF. DNA of the CDR3: TGTGCCAGCAGCTTATTCGAGACAGGTCCGGCAGATACGCAGTATTTT.

This chain links TRBV28 with TRBJ2-1; tentative D call: TRBD2 (6 bases). Trimming removed 0 bases from V and 15 bases from J, with 15 bases in between. There are 13 residues in the CDR3. CDR1 is MDHEN and CDR2 is SYDVKM in the germline V gene. The CDR3: CASSLWGSGFRFF. As DNA, the CDR3 is TGTGCCAGCAGTTTATGGGGTAGCGGTTTTCGGTTCTTC.

Ten or more counts support this clonotype. The chain is built from TRBV2 and TRBJ2-1; D ambiguous. Germline values: CDR1 SNHLY, CDR2 FYNNEI. This CDR3 contains 18 residues. Deletions cut 6 bases from V and 4 bases from J, with 25 bases between. CDR3 sequence (DNA): TGTGCCAGCAGCAGATTCTTTAGCAGACCTCACGTGTACAATGAGCAGTTCTTC. Translation: CASSRFFSRPHVYNEQFF.

This clonotype occurred many times. The CDR3 DNA reads TGTGCCAGCAGCTTCAGACAGTTGTACGAGCAGTACTTC. Translating it yields CASSFRQLYEQYF. The chain recombines TRBV11-2 with TRBJ2-7; D might be TRBD1 (5 bases). Trimming took 3 bases from V and 4 from J, leaving 10 bases between them. The CDR3 is 13 amino acids. Germline values: CDR1 SGHAT, CDR2 FQNNGV. Together with reference TRBV11-2 and TRBJ2-7, the CDR3 gives the full variable domain: EAGVAQSPRYKIIEKRQSVAFWCNPISGHATLYWYQQILGQGPKLLIQFQNNGVVDDSQLPKDRFSAERLKGVDSTLKIQPAKLEDSAVYLCASSFRQLYEQYFGPGTRLTVT.

There are a few counts of this clonotype. V and J are TRBV19 and TRBJ1-5; TRBD1 matches 7 bases. This CDR3 is built from 15 residues. The germline gives CDR1 LNHDA, CDR2 SQIVND (reference sequence). The junction had 6 bases not matched to a gene; V was cut back by 1 base and J by 6 bases. CDR3 DNA: TGTGCCAGTAGTATAGGGCAAGGGGGCACTCAGCCCCAGCATTTT. This sequence encodes CASSIGQGGTQPQHF.

This clonotype has ten or more counts. The chain has TRBV24-1 and TRBJ1-2, with D perhaps matching TRBD1 (5 bases). V was shortened by 0 bases and J by 5 bases, with 6 bases between the two germline ends. This CDR3 has 13 residues. Germline V gene lookup returns CDR1 KGHDR and CDR2 SFDVKD. The CDR3 is CATSDLGGYGYTF. CDR3 DNA sequence: TGTGCCACCAGTGATTTGGGGGGATATGGCTACACCTTC.